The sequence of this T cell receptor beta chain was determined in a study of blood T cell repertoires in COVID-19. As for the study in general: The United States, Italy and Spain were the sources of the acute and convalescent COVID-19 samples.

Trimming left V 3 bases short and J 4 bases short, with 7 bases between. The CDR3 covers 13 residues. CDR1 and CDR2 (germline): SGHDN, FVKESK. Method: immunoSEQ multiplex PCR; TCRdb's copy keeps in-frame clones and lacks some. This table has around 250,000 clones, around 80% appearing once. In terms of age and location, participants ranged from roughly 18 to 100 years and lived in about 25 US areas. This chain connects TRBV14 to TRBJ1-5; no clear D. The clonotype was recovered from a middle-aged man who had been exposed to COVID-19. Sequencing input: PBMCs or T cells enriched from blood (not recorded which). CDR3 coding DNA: TGTGCCAGCAGCCAGGGCTTGAATCAGCCCCAGCATTTT. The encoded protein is CASSQGLNQPQHF.